The rows below give T cell receptor beta chains drawn from one sample of a study of blood T cell repertoires in COVID-19. The method was immunoSEQ multiplex PCR; TCRdb's version includes in-frame clones alone and lacks a portion of them. Of about 260,000 clones in the sample, more than 85% are singletons; the top ten hold approximately 5.3%. Material for sequencing was peripheral blood. The receptors stem from a woman aged 60-75 years with COVID-19, enrolled during active disease. Both conserved end residues are part of each CDR3. The D gene is left open where the match is weak. Expanded clones are given a class, and other clones once, few, many or no size at all.

J gene | CDR3 length | D gene | V gene | clone size | CDR3 protein | CDR3 DNA
TRBJ2-5 | 12 | . | TRBV3-1/TRBV3-2 | . | CASSRGLPTQYF | TGTGCCAGCAGCCGGGGCCTCCCGACCCAGTACTTC
TRBJ1-2 | 14 | . | TRBV6-1 | once | CASSEATVGYGYTF | TGTGCCAGCAGTGAAGCTACAGTAGGCTATGGCTACACCTTC
TRBJ1-5 | 14 | TRBD1 | TRBV27 | . | CASSLQGANQPQHF | TGTGCCAGCAGTTTACAGGGGGCCAATCAGCCCCAGCATTTT
TRBJ1-2 | 16 | . | TRBV21-1 | once | CASSNEEGLRAYGYTF | TGTGCCAGCAGTAACGAGGAGGGATTGAGGGCCTATGGCTACACCTTC
TRBJ2-1 | 20 | TRBD2 | TRBV7-6 | . | CASSPRLAGGSLSSYNEQFF | TGTGCCAGCAGCCCCCGTCTAGCGGGAGGATCTCTGAGCTCCTACAATGAGCAGTTCTTC
TRBJ2-3 | 14 | TRBD2 | TRBV7-6 | . | CASSLAGRDDTQYF | TGTGCCAGCAGCTTAGCCGGGAGGGATGATACGCAGTATTTT
TRBJ1-5 | 15 | TRBD1 | TRBV6-5 | . | CATGEYGSINQPQHF | TGTGCTACAGGGGAGTACGGGTCAATCAATCAGCCCCAGCATTTT
TRBJ2-1 | 19 | TRBD2 | TRBV11-3 | . | CASSLDNWREGSSYNEQFF | TGTGCCAGCAGCTTAGATAATTGGCGGGAGGGCAGCTCCTACAATGAGCAGTTCTTC
TRBJ2-7 | 16 | . | TRBV27 | few | CASSPGRGITSYEQYF | TGTGCCAGCAGTCCCGGGCGGGGTATAACTTCCTACGAGCAGTACTTC
TRBJ1-1 | 15 | . | TRBV6-5 | once | CASIPGREASAEAFF | TGTGCCAGCATCCCCGGGAGGGAAGCAAGCGCTGAAGCTTTCTTT
TRBJ1-2 | 16 | . | TRBV30 | . | CAWSANVVYGRGGYTF | TGTGCCTGGAGTGCTAATGTCGTCTATGGACGGGGTGGCTACACCTTC
TRBJ2-7 | 13 | TRBD2 | TRBV20-1 | . | CSASPSGGVGQYF | TGCAGTGCTAGTCCTAGCGGAGGGGTGGGGCAGTACTTC
TRBJ1-1 | 15 | TRBD1 | TRBV10-3 | . | CAISGKTGRGAEAFF | TGTGCCATCAGTGGGAAGACAGGGCGAGGGGCTGAAGCTTTCTTT
TRBJ2-5 | 14 | TRBD1 | TRBV5-8 | . | CASRWTGGRETQYF | TGTGCCAGCAGGTGGACAGGGGGCAGGGAGACCCAGTACTTC
TRBJ1-6 | 14 | . | TRBV7-3 | . | CASSSGEVGSPLHF | TGTGCCAGCAGCTCGGGTGAGGTCGGTTCACCCCTCCACTTT
TRBJ1-4 | 16 | TRBD1 | TRBV3-1/TRBV3-2 | few | CASSQAKTGGDEKLFF | TGTGCCAGCAGCCAGGCTAAGACAGGGGGGGATGAAAAACTGTTTTTT
TRBJ1-2 | 11 | . | TRBV5-1 | . | CASRMEYGYTF | TGCGCCAGCAGGATGGAGTATGGCTACACCTTC
TRBJ2-4 | 15 | TRBD2 | TRBV9 | . | CASSVGGRGKNIQYF | TGTGCCAGCAGCGTGGGAGGGCGGGGAAAAAACATTCAGTACTTC
TRBJ2-2 | 17 | . | TRBV9 | . | CASSVGFRRQNTGELFF | TGTGCCAGCAGCGTAGGGTTCCGGCGGCAAAACACCGGGGAGCTGTTTTTT
TRBJ2-7 | 15 | . | TRBV4-2 | . | CASSQEASSYYEQYF | TGTGCCAGCAGCCAAGAAGCGTCAAGTTACTACGAGCAGTACTTC
TRBJ1-1 | 17 | TRBD1 | TRBV5-1 | . | CASSKTGTGERNTEAFF | TGCGCCAGCAGCAAGACCGGGACAGGGGAAAGAAACACTGAAGCTTTCTTT
TRBJ2-3 | 17 | TRBD2 | TRBV7-3 | . | CASSWGTSGSETDTQYF | TGTGCCAGCAGCTGGGGGACTAGCGGGAGTGAGACAGATACGCAGTATTTT
TRBJ1-2 | 11 | . | TRBV20-1 | . | CSARESYGYTF | TGCAGTGCTAGGGAGAGCTATGGCTACACCTTC
TRBJ2-7 | 16 | TRBD1 | TRBV28 | . | CASSHDRGLYPYEQYF | TGTGCCAGCAGTCACGACAGGGGGCTTTACCCTTACGAGCAGTACTTC
TRBJ2-2 | 16 | TRBD2 | TRBV4-2 | . | CASSQGLAGAAGELFF | TGTGCCAGCAGCCAAGGACTAGCGGGAGCAGCCGGGGAGCTGTTTTTT
TRBJ2-7 | 13 | TRBD1 | TRBV19 | . | CASSIGTVYEQYF | TGTGCCAGTAGTATCGGGACAGTCTACGAGCAGTACTTC
TRBJ2-5 | 16 | . | TRBV5-1 | . | CASSSPGRGGQETQYF | TGCGCCAGCAGCTCGCCTGGGCGGGGAGGCCAAGAGACCCAGTACTTC
TRBJ2-2 | 18 | TRBD2 | TRBV9 | . | CASSFVGLAGGGTGELFF | TGTGCCAGCAGCTTCGTGGGGCTAGCGGGAGGAGGTACCGGGGAGCTGTTTTTT
TRBJ1-1 | 16 | . | TRBV5-4 | . | CASSSEIPLAGTEAFF | TGTGCCAGCAGCTCCGAAATTCCCTTAGCAGGGACTGAAGCTTTCTTT